A selection of T cell receptor beta chains follows, all from one sample in a study of blood T cell repertoires in COVID-19. Clones were read by immunoSEQ multiplex PCR, and TCRdb kept only the in-frame ones, dropping some. The sample lists 250,000 to 350,000 clones, approximately 91% occurring once. Sample: peripheral blood. The receptor set was obtained from a man aged 18 to 30 with active or convalescent COVID-19. CDR3s include the opening cysteine and the closing phenylalanine or tryptophan. The D gene is left open where the match is weak. The size of a clone is reported for some rows only, either as once, few or many, or as a class for expanded clones.

>TRBV10-3|once|TRBJ2-7|TRBD1
CATRGTGSYEQYF
TGTGCCACCCGCGGGACAGGGTCGTACGAGCAGTACTTC
>TRBV19|.|TRBJ2-1|TRBD1
CASSSQTGGSYNEQFF
TGTGCCAGTAGTTCCCAGACAGGGGGGTCCTACAATGAGCAGTTCTTC
>TRBV6-1|.|TRBJ2-5|TRBD1
CASSDSMDRQETQYF
TGTGCCAGCAGTGACAGCATGGACAGGCAAGAGACCCAGTACTTC
>TRBV5-1|.|TRBJ2-7|.
CASRSTGEYYEQYF
TGCGCCAGCAGGTCGACAGGCGAATACTACGAGCAGTACTTC
>TRBV5-8|.|TRBJ1-2|.
CASSQTVIYGYTF
TGTGCCAGCAGCCAAACAGTTATCTATGGCTACACCTTC
>TRBV12-3/TRBV12-4|.|TRBJ2-7|.
CASRVGLEQYF
TGTGCCAGCCGGGTGGGTTTGGAGCAGTACTTC
>TRBV28|.|TRBJ1-5|.
CASSFPDQPQHF
TGTGCCAGCAGTTTTCCGGATCAGCCCCAGCATTTT
>TRBV20-1|few|TRBJ1-1|.
CSVGATTEAFF
TGCAGTGTAGGGGCGACCACTGAAGCTTTCTTT
>TRBV18|.|TRBJ2-2|.
CASSGPKRELFF
TGTGCCAGCTCGGGCCCCAAAAGGGAGCTGTTTTTT
>TRBV12-5|.|TRBJ2-7|.
CASGSSYEQYF
TGTGCTAGTGGTTCTTCCTACGAGCAGTACTTC
>TRBV11-2|.|TRBJ2-1|TRBD2
CASSSFASGGFHNEQFF
TGTGCCAGCAGCTCCTTCGCTAGCGGGGGTTTCCACAATGAGCAGTTCTTC
>TRBV5-6|.|TRBJ1-2|.
CASSPWAGSDTF
TGTGCCAGCAGCCCGTGGGCCGGGAGCGACACCTTC
>TRBV5-6|few|TRBJ1-5|.
CASSFGYSNQPQHF
TGTGCCAGCAGCTTCGGGTATAGCAATCAGCCCCAGCATTTT
>TRBV27|.|TRBJ2-7|TRBD2
CASSLRASGLF
TGTGCCAGCAGTTTAAGGGCTAGCGGTCTCTTC
>TRBV12-3/TRBV12-4|.|TRBJ2-7|.
CASSTEPGEQYF
TGTGCCAGCAGTACGGAACCGGGCGAGCAGTACTTC
>TRBV4-1|.|TRBJ1-6|TRBD1
CASSLRDRANSPLHF
TGCGCCAGCAGTCTACGGGACAGGGCGAATTCACCCCTCCACTTT
>TRBV29-1|.|TRBJ1-1|.
CSVEDPQGLTEAFF
TGCAGCGTTGAAGATCCCCAGGGGTTGACTGAAGCTTTCTTT
>TRBV7-3|.|TRBJ2-3|TRBD1
CASSYDRAGTDTQYF
TGTGCCAGCAGCTACGACAGGGCGGGCACAGATACGCAGTATTTT
>TRBV6-2/TRBV6-3|.|TRBJ1-5|.
CASSRSNQPQHF
TGTGCCAGCAGTCGGAGCAATCAGCCCCAGCATTTT
>TRBV18|.|TRBJ1-3|.
CASSPPTSSGNTIYF
TGTGCCAGCTCACCACCCACTAGCTCTGGAAACACCATATATTTT
>TRBV5-6|few|TRBJ2-1|.
CASSLGRANEQFF
TGTGCCAGCAGCTTGGGGCGGGCGAATGAGCAGTTCTTC
>TRBV15|.|TRBJ1-1|.
CATSARRGTEAFF
TGTGCCACCAGCGCTAGACGAGGGACTGAAGCTTTCTTT
>TRBV4-1|.|TRBJ1-5|TRBD1
CASSQVGTVEPQHF
TGCGCCAGCAGCCAAGTAGGGACAGTCGAGCCCCAGCATTTT
>TRBV12-3/TRBV12-4|.|TRBJ1-5|.
CASTRRNQPQHF
TGTGCCAGCACCCGCAGGAATCAGCCCCAGCATTTT
>TRBV3-1/TRBV3-2|.|TRBJ1-3|.
CASSRTGKSGNTIYF
TGTGCCAGCAGCCGAACGGGAAAATCTGGAAACACCATATATTTT
>TRBV7-8|.|TRBJ2-7|.
CASSLASGSYEQYF
TGTGCCAGCAGCTTAGCGTCCGGGTCCTACGAGCAGTACTTC